This T cell receptor (beta chain) was recovered during a study of vaccination and CD4 T cells after COVID-19. At the level of the study: Stimulation of the cells used overlapping spike peptide pools from SARS-CoV-2 and from the common cold coronaviruses HCoV-NL63, HCoV-OC43 and HCoV-229E.

The Oncomine TCR Beta short-read assay sequenced DNA from cultured CD4+ T cells. MiXCR, applied by TCRdb to the PCR reads, yields one record per CDR3 protein. The table has 7,800 or so distinct CDR3 sequences, about 51% seen once. Per the germline V gene, CDR1 is SEHNR and CDR2 is FQNEAQ (reference sequence). The CDR3 spans 16 residues. V lost 2 bases and J 2 bases, leaving 13 bases between the germline ends. Sample treatment: roughly 10-day PBMC culture with coronavirus spike peptide pools or control peptides (ViraFEST assay). As for this clonotype: The antigen is undetermined.

This TCR came from a human donor who had recovered from COVID-19. Sequencing was done on a sample of CD4+ T cells from blood, cultured in vitro. J is TRBJ2-1 and V is TRBV7-9; a weak D match, TRBD2 (5 bases). CDR3: CASSLRGGGPYNEQFF. The CDR3 DNA is TGTGCCAGCAGCTTACGGGGTGGCGGGCCCTACAATGAGCAGTTCTTC.